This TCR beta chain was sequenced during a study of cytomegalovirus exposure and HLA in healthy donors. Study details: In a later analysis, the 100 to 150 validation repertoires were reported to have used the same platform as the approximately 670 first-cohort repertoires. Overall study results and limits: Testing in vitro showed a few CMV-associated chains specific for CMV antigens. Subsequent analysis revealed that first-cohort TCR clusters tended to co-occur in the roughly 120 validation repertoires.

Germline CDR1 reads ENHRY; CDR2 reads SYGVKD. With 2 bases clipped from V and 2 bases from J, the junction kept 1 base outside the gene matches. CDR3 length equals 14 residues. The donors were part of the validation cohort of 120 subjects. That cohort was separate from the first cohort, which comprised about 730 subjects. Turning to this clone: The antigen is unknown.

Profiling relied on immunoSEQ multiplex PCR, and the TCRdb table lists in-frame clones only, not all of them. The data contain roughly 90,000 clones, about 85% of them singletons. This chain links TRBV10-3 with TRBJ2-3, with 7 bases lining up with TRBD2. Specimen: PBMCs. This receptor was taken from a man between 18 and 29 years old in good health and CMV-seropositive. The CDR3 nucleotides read TGTGCCATCAGTGAGGGGGGGGACACAGATACGCAGTATTTT. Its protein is CAISEGGDTDTQYF.